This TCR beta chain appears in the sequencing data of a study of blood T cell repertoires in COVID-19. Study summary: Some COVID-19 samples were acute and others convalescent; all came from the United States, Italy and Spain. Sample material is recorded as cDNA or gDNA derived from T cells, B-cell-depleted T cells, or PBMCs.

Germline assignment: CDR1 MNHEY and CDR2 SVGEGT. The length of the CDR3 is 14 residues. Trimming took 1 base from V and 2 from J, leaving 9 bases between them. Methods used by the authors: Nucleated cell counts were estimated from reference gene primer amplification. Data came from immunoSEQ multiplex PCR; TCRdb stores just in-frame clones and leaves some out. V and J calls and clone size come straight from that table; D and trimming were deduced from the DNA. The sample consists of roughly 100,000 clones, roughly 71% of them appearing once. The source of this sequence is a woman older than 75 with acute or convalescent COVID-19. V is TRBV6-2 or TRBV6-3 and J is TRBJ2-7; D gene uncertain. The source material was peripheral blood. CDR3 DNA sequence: TGTGCCAGCAGTTACTGGGCAGGAACCTACGAGCAGTACTTC. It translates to CASSYWAGTYEQYF.